This T cell receptor (beta chain) was obtained from a study of blood T cells in healthy people across ages. A second PCR of 7 to 11 cycles used a sample-barcoded 5' primer and a J-beta primer mix. TCRdb reprocessed the 5' RACE reads with MiXCR, giving one entry per CDR3 protein. The sample records around 2 million distinct CDR3 sequences, roughly 43% being singletons. The V gene's germline CDR1 is SGHKS and CDR2 YYEKEE (reference sequence). V lost 5 bases, J lost 3 bases, and 15 bases lay in between. The CDR3 loop spans 14 amino acids. The TCR sequence derives from a human donor in good health. The chain combines TRBV5-5 with TRBJ2-7, with a tentative D call TRBD1 (6 bases). Sequences were obtained from blood. The DNA for the CDR3 is TGTGCCAGCAGTACAGGGTGGACTCTCTACGAGCAGTACTTC. Protein product: CASSTGWTLYEQYF.